This entry describes one T cell receptor (beta chain). Antigen unknown. Germline CDR1 SQVTM, CDR2 ANQGSEA. This CDR3 is 14 amino acids long. Trimming took off 4 bases at V and 3 bases at J, with 16 bases between the two ends. The entry originates in a study of shared clonotypes between healthy human individuals. As for the study in general: Used for every donor were three CD4 naive, three CD4 memory, two CD8 naive and one CD8 memory plate.

Sequenced by immunoSEQ multiplex PCR; TCRdb stores in-frame clones only, minus some. The data hold approximately 530,000 clones, with more than 95% observed a single time. Study results and caveats: Compared with memory subsets, naive subsets generally had larger estimated richness.

The material sequenced was naive CD4+ T cells sorted from blood. Noted subset: CD45RA+ positively selected. This TCR came from a woman in her 30s in good health. The chain is built from TRBV29-1 and TRBJ2-7, with D perhaps matching TRBD1 or TRBD2 (6 bases each). Written as DNA, the CDR3 is TGCAGCGTTGGCCCGAGGACAGCGGGCTACGAGCAGTACTTC. This codes for CSVGPRTAGYEQYF.